These 8 T cell receptor beta chains were all obtained from the same sample, sequenced in a study of T cell repertoires in cytomegalovirus infection. TCRdb called the reads again in MiXCR, with one record for every CDR3 protein. The sample records nearly 70,000 distinct CDR3 sequences, approximately 22% being singletons. These TCRs' antigens remain unknown. The sequencing input was PBMCs, sequenced either directly or after in vitro stimulation (not recorded which). The receptor source for this set is a human donor in good health (CMV status not recorded). Some clones in this sample may be carry-over from other donors' samples.

The chain is built from TRBV6-6 and TRBJ1-2; no reliable D call. This CDR3 comprises 12 residues. CDR1 is MNHNY and CDR2 is SVGAGI in the germline V gene (reference sequence). The V gene lost 4 bases and the J gene lost 3 bases, with 6 bases spanning the gap. CDR3 residues: CASSSPDYGYTF. In nucleotides, the CDR3 is TGTGCCAGCAGTTCCCCGGACTATGGCTACACCTTC.

At least ten counts were recorded for this clonotype. V gene TRBV7-6 combines with J gene TRBJ2-5; D gene ambiguous. Germline assignment: CDR1 SGHVS and CDR2 FNYEAQ. V was shortened by 1 base and J by 4 bases, with 7 bases between the two germline ends. CDR3 length: 13 residues. The CDR3 protein is CASSLVRSETQYF. In nucleotides, the CDR3 is TGTGCCAGCAGCTTAGTCAGGTCAGAGACCCAGTACTTC.

Sample share makes this clonotype medium-sized (0.01 to 0.1%). The chain carries TRBV4-1 and TRBJ2-7, with 8 bases lining up with TRBD1. This CDR3 comprises 17 residues. Germline V CDR1 and CDR2: MGHRA, YSYEKL. J lost 2 bases, V lost 1 base, and 10 bases had no gene match. CDR3 residues: CASSQVGTGGSPYEQYF. The CDR3 nucleotides read TGCGCCAGCAGCCAAGTTGGGACAGGAGGGTCCCCCTACGAGCAGTACTTC.

The chain combines TRBV19 with TRBJ2-1; TRBD2 matches 12 bases. J gave up 4 bases and V 6 bases, and 1 base lay outside the gene matches. This CDR3 has 14 amino acids. Germline assignment: CDR1 LNHDA and CDR2 SQIVND (reference sequence). CDR3 in DNA: TGTGCCAGTAGCGGGACTAGCGGGTACAATGAGCAGTTCTTC. It specifies CASSGTSGYNEQFF.

This chain links TRBV10-3 with TRBJ2-5; 10 positions match TRBD2. Per the germline V gene, CDR1 is ENHRY and CDR2 is SYGVKD. The V and J ends lost 10 bases and 2 bases, in that order; junction bases with no gene match: 22. This CDR3 is 19 amino acids long. This chain's CDR3 is CATAPNFLAGVVGQETQYF. The CDR3 nucleotides are TGTGCCACCGCCCCCAATTTTCTAGCGGGAGTTGTCGGGCAAGAGACCCAGTACTTC.

The chain is built from TRBV19 and TRBJ2-3, with D possibly matching TRBD1 (6 bases). Looked up from germline, CDR1 is LNHDA and CDR2 is SQIVND (reference sequence). The CDR3 is made up of 14 amino acids. Trimming removed 8 bases at V and 1 base at J, with 13 bases between. DNA of the CDR3: TGTGCCAGTTCCAGGGGCCAGGGCACAGATACGCAGTATTTT. Its translation is CASSRGQGTDTQYF.

This clonotype was recorded at least ten times. V gene TRBV6-5 combines with J gene TRBJ1-6, with a tentative D call TRBD1 (5 bases). There are 18 residues in the CDR3. CDR1 is MNHEY and CDR2 is SVGAGI in the germline V gene. V was trimmed by 2 bases and J by 5 bases, leaving 19 bases between them. CDR3 DNA sequence: TGTGCCAGCAGTTACAAGTGGCGCCTGGGAGGGGATAATTCACCCCTCCACTTT. Encoded protein: CASSYKWRLGGDNSPLHF.

The chain uses TRBV15 and TRBJ2-7; perhaps TRBD2 as D (5 bases). From germline, CDR1 is LNHNV and CDR2 YYDKDF (reference sequence). Trimming shortened V by 3 bases and J by 3 bases, and 9 bases separated the two germline ends. CDR3 length: 13 residues. The CDR3 reads CATSSTAGYEQYF. The CDR3 region has the DNA TGTGCCACCAGCAGCACGGCGGGCTACGAGCAGTACTTC.